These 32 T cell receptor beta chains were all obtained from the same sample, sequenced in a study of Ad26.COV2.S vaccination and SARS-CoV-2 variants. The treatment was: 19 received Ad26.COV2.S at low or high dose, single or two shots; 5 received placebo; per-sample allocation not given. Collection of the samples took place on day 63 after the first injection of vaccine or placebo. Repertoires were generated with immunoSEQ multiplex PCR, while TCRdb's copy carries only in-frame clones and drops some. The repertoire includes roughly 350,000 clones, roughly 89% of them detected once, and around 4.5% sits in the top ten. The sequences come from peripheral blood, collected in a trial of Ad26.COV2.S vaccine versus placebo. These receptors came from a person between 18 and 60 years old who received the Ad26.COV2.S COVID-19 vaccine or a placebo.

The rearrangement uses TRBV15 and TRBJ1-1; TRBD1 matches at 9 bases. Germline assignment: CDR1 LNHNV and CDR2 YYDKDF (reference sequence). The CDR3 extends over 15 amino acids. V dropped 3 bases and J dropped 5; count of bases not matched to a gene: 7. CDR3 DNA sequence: TGTGCCACCAGCAGTCGCAACAGGGGGCGAACTGAAGCTTTCTTT. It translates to CATSSRNRGRTEAFF.

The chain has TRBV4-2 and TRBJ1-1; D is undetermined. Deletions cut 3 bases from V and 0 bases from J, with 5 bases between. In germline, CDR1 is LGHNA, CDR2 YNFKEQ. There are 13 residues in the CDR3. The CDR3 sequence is CASSQTLNTEAFF. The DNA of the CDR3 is TGTGCCAGCAGCCAGACGCTGAACACTGAAGCTTTCTTT.

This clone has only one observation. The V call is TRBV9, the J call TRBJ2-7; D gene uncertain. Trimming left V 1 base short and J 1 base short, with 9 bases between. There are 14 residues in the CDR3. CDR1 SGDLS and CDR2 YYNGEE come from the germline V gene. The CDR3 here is CASSVSIQSYEQYF. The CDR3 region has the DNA TGTGCCAGCAGCGTATCCATTCAATCCTACGAGCAGTACTTC.

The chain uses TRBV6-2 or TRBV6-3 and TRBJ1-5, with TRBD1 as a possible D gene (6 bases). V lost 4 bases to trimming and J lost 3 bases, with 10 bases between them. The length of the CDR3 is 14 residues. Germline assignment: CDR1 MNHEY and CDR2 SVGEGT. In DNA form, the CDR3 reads TGTGCCAGCAGTTTCGGGGGGCCCAATCAGCCCCAGCATTTT. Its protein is CASSFGGPNQPQHF.

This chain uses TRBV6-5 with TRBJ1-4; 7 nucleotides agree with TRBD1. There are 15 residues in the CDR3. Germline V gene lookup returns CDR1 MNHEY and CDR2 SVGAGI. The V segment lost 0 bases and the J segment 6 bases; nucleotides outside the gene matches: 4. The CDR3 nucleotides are TGTGCCAGCAGTTACTCTCAGGGGGGGGATGAAAAACTGTTTTTT. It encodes CASSYSQGGDEKLFF.

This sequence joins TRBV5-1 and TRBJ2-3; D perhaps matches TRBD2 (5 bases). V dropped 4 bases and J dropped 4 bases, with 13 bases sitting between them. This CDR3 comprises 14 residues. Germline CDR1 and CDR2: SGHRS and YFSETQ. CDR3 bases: TGCGCCAGCAGCGGCGGGCGAAGCGCAGATACGCAGTATTTT. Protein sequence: CASSGGRSADTQYF.

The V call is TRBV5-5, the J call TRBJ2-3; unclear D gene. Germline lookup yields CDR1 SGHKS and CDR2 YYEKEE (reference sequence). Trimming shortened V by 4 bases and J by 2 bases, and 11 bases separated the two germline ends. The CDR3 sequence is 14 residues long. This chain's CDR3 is CASSDTDFTDTQYF. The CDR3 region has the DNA TGTGCCAGCAGCGATACTGACTTCACAGATACGCAGTATTTT.

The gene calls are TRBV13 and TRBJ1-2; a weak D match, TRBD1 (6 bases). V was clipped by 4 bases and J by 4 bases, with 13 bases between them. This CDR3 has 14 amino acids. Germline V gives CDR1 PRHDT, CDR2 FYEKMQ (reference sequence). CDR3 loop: CASSSRTAFYGYTF. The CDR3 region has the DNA TGTGCCAGCAGCTCCCGGACAGCATTCTATGGCTACACCTTC.

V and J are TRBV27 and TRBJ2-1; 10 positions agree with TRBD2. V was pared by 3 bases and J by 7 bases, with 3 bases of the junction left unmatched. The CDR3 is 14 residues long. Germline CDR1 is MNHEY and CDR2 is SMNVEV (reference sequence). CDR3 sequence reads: CASSFLAGVNEQFF. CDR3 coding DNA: TGTGCCAGCAGTTTTCTAGCGGGAGTGAATGAGCAGTTCTTC.

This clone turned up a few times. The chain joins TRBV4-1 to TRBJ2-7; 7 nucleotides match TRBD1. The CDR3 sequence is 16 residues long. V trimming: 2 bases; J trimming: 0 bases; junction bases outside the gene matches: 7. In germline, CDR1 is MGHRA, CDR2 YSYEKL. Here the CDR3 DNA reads TGCGCCAGCAGCCAAATAGATAAGGGGGCCTCCTACGAGCAGTACTTC. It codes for CASSQIDKGASYEQYF.

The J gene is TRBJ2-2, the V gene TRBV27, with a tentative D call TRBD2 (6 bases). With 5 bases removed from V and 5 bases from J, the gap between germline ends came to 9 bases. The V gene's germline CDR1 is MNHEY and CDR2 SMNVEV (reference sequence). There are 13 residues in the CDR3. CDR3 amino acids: CASSQGGTGELFF. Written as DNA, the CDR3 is TGTGCCAGCAGTCAGGGAGGTACCGGGGAGCTGTTTTTT.

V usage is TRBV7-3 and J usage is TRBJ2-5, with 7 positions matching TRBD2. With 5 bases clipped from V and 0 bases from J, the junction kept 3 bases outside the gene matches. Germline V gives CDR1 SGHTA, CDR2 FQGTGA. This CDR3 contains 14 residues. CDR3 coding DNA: TGTGCCAGCAGCATGGGGGGGTACCAAGAGACCCAGTACTTC. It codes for CASSMGGYQETQYF.

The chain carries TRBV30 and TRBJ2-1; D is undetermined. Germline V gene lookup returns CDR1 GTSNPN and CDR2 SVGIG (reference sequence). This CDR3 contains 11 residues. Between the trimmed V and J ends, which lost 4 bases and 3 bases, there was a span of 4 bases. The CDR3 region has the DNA TGTGCCTGGACTGACTACAATGAGCAGTTCTTC. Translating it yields CAWTDYNEQFF.

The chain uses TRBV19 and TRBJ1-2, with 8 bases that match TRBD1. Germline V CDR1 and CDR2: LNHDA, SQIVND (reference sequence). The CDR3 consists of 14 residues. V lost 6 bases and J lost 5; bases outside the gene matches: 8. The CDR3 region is CASRRRTGLYGYTF. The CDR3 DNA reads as TGTGCCAGTAGGCGTCGGACAGGGCTTTATGGCTACACCTTC.

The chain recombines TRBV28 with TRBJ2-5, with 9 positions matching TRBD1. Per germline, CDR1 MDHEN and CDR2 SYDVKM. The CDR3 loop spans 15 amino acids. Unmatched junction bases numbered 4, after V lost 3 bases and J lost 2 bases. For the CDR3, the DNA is TGTGCCAGCAGTTTTTGGACAGGGGCACAAGAGACCCAGTACTTC. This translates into CASSFWTGAQETQYF. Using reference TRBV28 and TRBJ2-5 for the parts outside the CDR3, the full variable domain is DVKVTQSSRYLVKRTGEKVFLECVQDMDHENMFWYRQDPGLGLRLIYFSYDVKMKEKGDIPEGYSVSREKKERFSLILESASTNQTSMYLCASSFWTGAQETQYFGPGTRLLVL.

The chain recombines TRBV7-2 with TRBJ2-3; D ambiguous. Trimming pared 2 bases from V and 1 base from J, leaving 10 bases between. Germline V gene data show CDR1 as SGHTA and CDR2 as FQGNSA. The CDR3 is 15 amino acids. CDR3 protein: CASSLSGQGTDTQYF. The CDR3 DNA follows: TGTGCCAGCAGCTTAAGTGGGCAAGGCACAGATACGCAGTATTTT.

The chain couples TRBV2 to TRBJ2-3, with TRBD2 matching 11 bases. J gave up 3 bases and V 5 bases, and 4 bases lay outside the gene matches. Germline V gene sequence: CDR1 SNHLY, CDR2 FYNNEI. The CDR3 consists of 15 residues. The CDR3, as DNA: TGTGCCAGCAGTTGGGCTAGCGGGGGGACAGATACGCAGTATTTT. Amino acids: CASSWASGGTDTQYF.

CDR3 amino acids: CASSPAGDTEAFF. CDR3 sequence (DNA): TGTGCCAGCAGCCCGGCCGGCGACACTGAAGCTTTCTTT. V usage is TRBV28 and J usage is TRBJ1-1; the D is unclear. Germline values: CDR1 MDHEN, CDR2 SYDVKM. The CDR3 runs 13 residues. The V end lost 6 bases, the J end lost 3 bases, and 11 bases lay between the germline ends.

The DNA of the CDR3 is TGCGCCAGCAGCTTGGATATGGGACTAGCGGGAGTGATCGAGCAGTACTTC. This encodes CASSLDMGLAGVIEQYF. The chain couples TRBV5-1 to TRBJ2-7, with 14 bases aligning to TRBD2. CDR3 length equals 17 residues. In germline, CDR1 is SGHRS, CDR2 YFSETQ. Losses at the gene ends were 0 bases for V and 6 bases for J; bases not matched to a gene: 8.

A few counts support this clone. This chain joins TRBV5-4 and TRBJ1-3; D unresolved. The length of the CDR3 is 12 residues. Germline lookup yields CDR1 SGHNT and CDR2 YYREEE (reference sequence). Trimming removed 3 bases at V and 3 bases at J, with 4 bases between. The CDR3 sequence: CASSYGGNTIYF. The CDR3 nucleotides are TGTGCCAGCAGCTACGGTGGAAACACCATATATTTT. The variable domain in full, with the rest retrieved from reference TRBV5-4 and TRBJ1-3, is ETGVTQSPTHLIKTRGQQVTLRCSSQSGHNTVSWYQQALGQGPQFIFQYYREEENGRGNFPPRFSGLQFPNYSSELNVNALELDDSALYLCASSYGGNTIYFGEGSWLTVV.

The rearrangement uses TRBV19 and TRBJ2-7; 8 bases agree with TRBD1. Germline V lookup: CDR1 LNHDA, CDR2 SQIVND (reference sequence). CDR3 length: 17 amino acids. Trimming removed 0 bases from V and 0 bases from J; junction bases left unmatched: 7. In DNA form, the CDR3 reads TGTGCCAGTAGTATAGATCAGGGGACAGGTGCCTCCTACGAGCAGTACTTC. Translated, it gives CASSIDQGTGASYEQYF.

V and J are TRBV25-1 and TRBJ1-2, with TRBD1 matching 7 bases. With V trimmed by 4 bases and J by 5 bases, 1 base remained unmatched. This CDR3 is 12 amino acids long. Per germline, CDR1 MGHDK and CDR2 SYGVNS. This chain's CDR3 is CASSATGYGYTF. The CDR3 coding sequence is TGTGCCAGCAGTGCGACAGGGTATGGCTACACCTTC.

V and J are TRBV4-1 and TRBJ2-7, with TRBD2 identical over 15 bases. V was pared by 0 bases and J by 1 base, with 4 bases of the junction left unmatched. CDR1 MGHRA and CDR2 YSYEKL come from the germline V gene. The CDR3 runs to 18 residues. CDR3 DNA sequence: TGCGCCAGCAGCCAAGAACCGGGACTAGCGGGAGGTTCCTACGAGCAGTACTTC. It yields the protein CASSQEPGLAGGSYEQYF.

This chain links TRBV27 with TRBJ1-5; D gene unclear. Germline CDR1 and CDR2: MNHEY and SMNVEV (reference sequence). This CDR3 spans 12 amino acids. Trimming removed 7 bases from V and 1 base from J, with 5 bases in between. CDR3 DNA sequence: TGTGCCAGCAAAGAGAGCAATCAGCCCCAGCATTTT. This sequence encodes CASKESNQPQHF.

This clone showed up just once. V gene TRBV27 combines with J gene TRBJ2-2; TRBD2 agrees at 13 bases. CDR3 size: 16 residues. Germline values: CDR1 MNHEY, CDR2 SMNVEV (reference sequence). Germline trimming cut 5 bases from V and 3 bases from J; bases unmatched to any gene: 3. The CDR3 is CASSTGLAGDTGELFF. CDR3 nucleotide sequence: TGTGCCAGCAGTACTGGACTAGCGGGAGACACCGGGGAGCTGTTTTTT.

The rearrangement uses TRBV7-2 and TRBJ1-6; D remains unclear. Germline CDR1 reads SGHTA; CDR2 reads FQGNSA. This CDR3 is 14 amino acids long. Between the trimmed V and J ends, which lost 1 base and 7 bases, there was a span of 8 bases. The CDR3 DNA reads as TGTGCCAGCAGCTTAGGGGGTTTCAATTCACCCCTCCACTTT. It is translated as CASSLGGFNSPLHF.

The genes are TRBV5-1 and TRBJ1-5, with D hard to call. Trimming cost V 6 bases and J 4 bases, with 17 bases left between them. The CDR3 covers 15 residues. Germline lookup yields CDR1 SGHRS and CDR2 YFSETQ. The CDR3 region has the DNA TGCGCCAGCACCCCCCCAAGGGAGAGGAATCAGCCCCAGCATTTT. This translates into CASTPPRERNQPQHF.

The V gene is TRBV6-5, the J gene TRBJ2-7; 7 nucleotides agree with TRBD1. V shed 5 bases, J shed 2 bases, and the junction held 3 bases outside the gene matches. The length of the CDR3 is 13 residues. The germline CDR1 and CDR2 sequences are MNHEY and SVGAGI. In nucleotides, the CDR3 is TGTGCCAGCAGTCAACAGGGGACCTACGAGCAGTACTTC. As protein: CASSQQGTYEQYF.

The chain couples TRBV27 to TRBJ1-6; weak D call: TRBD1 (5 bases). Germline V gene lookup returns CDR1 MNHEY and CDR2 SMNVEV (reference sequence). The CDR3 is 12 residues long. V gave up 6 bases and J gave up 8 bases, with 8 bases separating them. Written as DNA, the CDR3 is TGTGCCAGCAGGGTACAGGATTCACCCCTCCACTTT. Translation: CASRVQDSPLHF.

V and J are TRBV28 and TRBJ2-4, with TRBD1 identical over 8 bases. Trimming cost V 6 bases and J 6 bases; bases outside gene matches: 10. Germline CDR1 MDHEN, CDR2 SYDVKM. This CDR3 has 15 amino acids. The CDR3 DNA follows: TGTGCCAGCAGCAAAACTCGACAGGGGCGAAACATTCAGTACTTC. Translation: CASSKTRQGRNIQYF.

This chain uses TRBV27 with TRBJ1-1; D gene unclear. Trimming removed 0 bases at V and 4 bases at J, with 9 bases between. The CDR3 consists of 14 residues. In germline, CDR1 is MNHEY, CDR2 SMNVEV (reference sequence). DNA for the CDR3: TGTGCCAGCAGTTTATCGTCCCGGGGCACTGAAGCTTTCTTT. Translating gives CASSLSSRGTEAFF.

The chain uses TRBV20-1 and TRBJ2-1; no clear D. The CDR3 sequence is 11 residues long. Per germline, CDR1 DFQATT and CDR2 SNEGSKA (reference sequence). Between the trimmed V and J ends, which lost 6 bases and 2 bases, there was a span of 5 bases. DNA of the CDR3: TGCAGTGCCTCGGCCTACAATGAGCAGTTCTTC. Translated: CSASAYNEQFF.